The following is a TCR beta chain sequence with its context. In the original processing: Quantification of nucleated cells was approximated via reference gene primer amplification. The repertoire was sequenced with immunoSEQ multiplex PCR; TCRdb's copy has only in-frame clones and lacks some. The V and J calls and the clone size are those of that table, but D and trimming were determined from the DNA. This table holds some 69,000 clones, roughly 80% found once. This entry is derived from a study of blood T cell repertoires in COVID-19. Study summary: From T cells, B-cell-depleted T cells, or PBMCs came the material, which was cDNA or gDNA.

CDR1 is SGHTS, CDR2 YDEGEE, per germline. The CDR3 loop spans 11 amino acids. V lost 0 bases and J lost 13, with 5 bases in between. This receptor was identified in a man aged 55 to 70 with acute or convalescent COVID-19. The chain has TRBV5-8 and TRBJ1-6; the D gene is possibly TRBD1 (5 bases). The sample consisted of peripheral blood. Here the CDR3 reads CASSLDRPLHF. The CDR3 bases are TGTGCCAGCAGCTTGGACAGGCCCCTCCACTTT.